The clone carrying this T cell receptor beta chain appeared a few times. Its cognate antigen is unknown. The junction departs from germline at one end; a sequencing error may be responsible. Constant-region priming of around 530 ng total RNA yielded TCR beta cDNA. Generation of the TCR beta libraries relied on three nested multiplex PCR rounds using slightly modified ARM-PCR. Using its own MiXCR run on the multiplex PCR reads, TCRdb lists one record per CDR3 protein. The sample yields about 60,000 distinct CDR3 sequences, about 65% seen once. These data come from a study of tumor-infiltrating lymphocytes in primary liver carcinoma. Whole-study context: Staged T1-T3 N0M0, the tumors had sizes that ranged from about 4.2 to 11 cm across.

Overall study findings and caveats: No more than about 8-24% of top clones could be seen in all five tumor regions. The difference in top-250-clone fraction between tumors and blood was significant, favoring tumors (p = 0.039). Pairs comparing tumor with adjacent tissue or blood overlapped less than pairs drawn from tumor regions.

Scientists recovered RNA and DNA together from roughly 20-30 mg of unsorted bulk tissue. This TCR derives from a middle-aged man with primary liver carcinoma and hepatitis B virus infection. The specimen was liver tumor tissue from sampling region 4. Subset meaning: tumor region T4, right-lateral pole.

This CDR3 reads CASSPTVVPGELLF. The CDR3 region has the DNA TGTGCCAGCAGTCCGACGGTGGTCCCCGGGGAGCTGTTATTT. The V call is TRBV6-1, the J call TRBJ2-2; maybe TRBD2 (5 bases). The germline CDR1 and CDR2 sequences are MNHNS and SASEGT. CDR3 length equals 14 residues.